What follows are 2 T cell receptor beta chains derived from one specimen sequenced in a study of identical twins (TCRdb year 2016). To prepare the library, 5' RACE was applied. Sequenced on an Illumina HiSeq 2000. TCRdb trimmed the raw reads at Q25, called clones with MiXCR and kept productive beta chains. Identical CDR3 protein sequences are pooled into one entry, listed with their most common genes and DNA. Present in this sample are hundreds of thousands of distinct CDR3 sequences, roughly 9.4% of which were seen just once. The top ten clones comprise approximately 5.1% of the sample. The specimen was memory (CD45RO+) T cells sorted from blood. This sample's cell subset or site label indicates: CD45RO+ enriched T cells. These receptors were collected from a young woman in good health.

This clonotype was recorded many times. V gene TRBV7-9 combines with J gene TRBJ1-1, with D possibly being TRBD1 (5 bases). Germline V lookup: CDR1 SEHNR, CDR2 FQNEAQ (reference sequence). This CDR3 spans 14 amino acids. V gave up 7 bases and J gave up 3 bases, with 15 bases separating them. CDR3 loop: CASTPLGGDTEAFF. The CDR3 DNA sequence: TGTGCCAGCACCCCCTTGGGGGGGGACACTGAAGCTTTCTTT.

In DNA, the CDR3 is TGTGCCAGCAGGGGGGATTCACCCCTCCACTTT. It specifies CASRGDSPLHF. The chain joins TRBV2 to TRBJ1-6; possibly TRBD1 for D (5 bases). The CDR3 is 11 residues long. With 6 bases removed from V and 8 bases from J, the gap between germline ends came to 5 bases. Germline CDR1 and CDR2: SNHLY and FYNNEI.